A selection of T cell receptor beta chains follows, all from one sample in a study of beta chain features in type 1 diabetes. This table comes from immunoSEQ multiplex PCR, and its TCRdb copy is limited to in-frame clones, with some not included. The repertoire holds 500,000 to 800,000 clones, with around an eighth as singletons. Sequences were obtained from naive CD4+ T cells from blood. These receptors were obtained from a man aged 25-45 years with type 1 diabetes. Both conserved end residues are part of each CDR3. D genes are given only for firm matches. Clone size appears in some rows only: once, few, many, or a class for an expanded clone.

few	-	TRBJ2-7	TRBV30	CAWSVGRTYEQYF	TGTGCCTGGAGTGTGGGTAGGACCTACGAGCAGTACTTC
-	-	TRBJ2-1	TRBV28	CASSSTGRYNEQFF	TGTGCCAGCAGTTCGACAGGGAGGTACAATGAGCAGTTCTTC
many	-	TRBJ1-3	TRBV7-9	CASSLDSSGNTIYF	TGTGCCAGCAGCTTAGACAGCTCTGGAAACACCATATATTTT
few	-	TRBJ2-1	TRBV9	CASRSSYNEQFF	TGTGCCAGCAGGAGCTCCTACAATGAGCAGTTCTTC
few	-	TRBJ1-2	TRBV27	CASSLSPGQSNRGYTF	TGTGCCAGCAGTTTGTCTCCAGGACAGAGTAATAGGGGCTACACCTTC
-	TRBD2	TRBJ2-1	TRBV29-1	CSVSSGEQFF	TGCAGCGTTTCTAGCGGAGAGCAGTTCTTC
few	-	TRBJ2-2	TRBV4-3	CASSQAGTNTGELFF	TGCGCCAGCAGCCAAGCCGGGACCAACACCGGGGAGCTGTTTTTT
once	TRBD2	TRBJ2-7	TRBV4-2	CASSQVPGLAGTSYEQYF	TGTGCCAGCAGCCAGGTTCCCGGACTAGCGGGGACCTCCTACGAGCAGTACTTC
-	TRBD1	TRBJ1-4	TRBV28	CASISGTGVEKLFF	TGTGCCAGCATTTCCGGGACAGGGGTTGAAAAACTGTTTTTT
few	-	TRBJ1-1	TRBV29-1	CSVHRTSDTEAFF	TGCAGCGTCCACCGGACGAGTGACACTGAAGCTTTCTTT
-	-	TRBJ1-5	TRBV7-8	CASSLEGGNQPQHF	TGTGCCAGCAGCTTAGAGGGAGGCAATCAGCCCCAGCATTTT
few	-	TRBJ2-7	TRBV25-1	CASSDRRVYEQYF	TGTGCCAGCAGTGATCGCAGGGTCTACGAGCAGTACTTC
few	-	TRBJ2-7	TRBV5-8	CASSLDITGRALYEQYF	TGTGCCAGCAGCTTGGATATTACGGGACGAGCATTGTACGAGCAGTACTTC
few	TRBD1	TRBJ2-3	TRBV7-9	CALTGASTDTQYF	TGTGCCTTAACAGGGGCCAGCACAGATACGCAGTATTTT
-	-	TRBJ1-2	TRBV10-3	CAISEEGTSPYSGF	TGTGCCATCAGTGAAGAGGGTACAAGCCCATATAGTGGCTTC
-	-	TRBJ2-7	TRBV30	CAWSVRGGFKSYEQYF	TGTGCCTGGAGTGTACGAGGGGGTTTTAAATCCTACGAGCAGTACTTC
few	-	TRBJ1-6	TRBV6-5	CASRAGSPLHF	TGTGCCAGCAGGGCAGGGTCACCCCTCCACTTT
-	-	TRBJ1-1	TRBV5-6	CASSGDGPRNTEAFF	TGTGCCAGCAGCGGAGACGGGCCTCGGAACACTGAAGCTTTCTTT
-	-	TRBJ2-5	TRBV18	CASSPGGGGEGQYF	TGTGCCAGCTCACCAGGCGGAGGGGGCGAAGGCCAGTACTTC
-	-	TRBJ2-1	TRBV19	CASSIPDYYNEQFF	TGTGCCAGTAGTATCCCGGACTACTACAATGAGCAGTTCTTC
-	-	TRBJ2-5	TRBV5-6	CASSLARAQETQYF	TGTGCCAGCAGCTTGGCCAGGGCCCAAGAGACCCAGTACTTC
-	-	TRBJ1-4	TRBV4-3	CASSQDPAGREKLFF	TGCGCCAGCAGCCAAGATCCGGCAGGGAGGGAAAAACTGTTTTTT
-	-	TRBJ2-7	TRBV7-2	CASSSDTSSYEQYF	TGTGCCAGCAGCTCGGACACGAGCTCCTACGAGCAGTACTTC
few	TRBD1	TRBJ1-5	TRBV4-1	CASSQDWTGLLGSNQPQHF	TGCGCCAGCAGCCAAGATTGGACAGGGCTCTTAGGTAGCAATCAGCCCCAGCATTTT
-	-	TRBJ1-2	TRBV12-2	CASRFRDRGRKGYTF	TGTGCAAGTCGCTTCAGGGACAGGGGGCGTAAAGGCTACACCTTC
-	-	TRBJ2-5	TRBV29-1	CSVERTDQETQYF	TGCAGCGTTGAGCGGACAGACCAAGAGACCCAGTACTTC
few	-	TRBJ2-1	TRBV5-4	CASSRQLYNEQFF	TGTGCCAGCAGCCGACAGCTGTACAATGAGCAGTTCTTC
-	TRBD2	TRBJ2-7	TRBV29-1	CSVEDRPKRGSYEQYF	TGCAGCGTTGAAGATCGACCTAAGCGGGGGAGCTACGAGCAGTACTTC
few	TRBD1	TRBJ1-2	TRBV29-1	CSVEDDRGYYGYTF	TGCAGCGTTGAAGATGACAGGGGGTACTATGGCTACACCTTC
few	TRBD2	TRBJ2-3	TRBV9	CASSVVSGGSHQPSTDTQYF	TGTGCCAGCAGCGTAGTTAGCGGGGGTTCCCATCAACCTAGCACAGATACGCAGTATTTT
few	TRBD1	TRBJ1-5	TRBV19	CAISDRGGNQPQHF	TGTGCCATCTCGGACAGGGGCGGTAATCAGCCCCAGCATTTT
-	-	TRBJ2-1	TRBV2	CASREGSSSYNEQFF	TGTGCCAGCAGGGAGGGGTCGAGCTCCTACAATGAGCAGTTCTTC
few	TRBD2	TRBJ2-5	TRBV5-4	CASSLAGGLQETQYF	TGTGCCAGCAGCCTAGCGGGGGGTCTCCAAGAGACCCAGTACTTC
few	-	TRBJ2-3	TRBV7-9	CASSRTATTDTQYF	TGTGCCAGCAGCAGGACAGCCACAACAGATACGCAGTATTTT
-	-	TRBJ2-2	TRBV6-6	CASRMGQNTGELFF	TGTGCCAGCAGGATGGGACAGAACACCGGGGAGCTGTTTTTT
-	-	TRBJ1-4	TRBV28	CASSQGSFNEKLFF	TGTGCCAGCAGTCAGGGCTCCTTTAATGAAAAACTGTTTTTT
-	-	TRBJ2-7	TRBV9	CASSPSPGQEGSYEQYF	TGTGCCAGCAGCCCGAGTCCCGGACAGGAGGGCTCCTACGAGCAGTACTTC
-	-	TRBJ2-7	TRBV5-1	CASSFEGGYEQYF	TGCGCCAGCAGCTTCGAAGGGGGCTACGAGCAGTACTTC
-	-	TRBJ1-1	TRBV11-3	CASSLDSQAFF	TGTGCCAGCAGCTTGGACAGCCAAGCTTTCTTT
few	-	TRBJ1-5	TRBV30	CAWTALGGQEPQHF	TGTGCCTGGACCGCTCTGGGTGGGCAGGAGCCCCAGCATTTT
-	-	TRBJ1-4	TRBV7-9	CASSLVSGPAAGLFF	TGTGCCAGCAGCTTAGTGTCCGGACCGGCGGCGGGACTGTTTTTT
-	-	TRBJ2-3	TRBV7-8	CASSLAGGGDTQYF	TGTGCCAGCAGCTTAGCCGGGGGCGGAGATACGCAGTATTTT